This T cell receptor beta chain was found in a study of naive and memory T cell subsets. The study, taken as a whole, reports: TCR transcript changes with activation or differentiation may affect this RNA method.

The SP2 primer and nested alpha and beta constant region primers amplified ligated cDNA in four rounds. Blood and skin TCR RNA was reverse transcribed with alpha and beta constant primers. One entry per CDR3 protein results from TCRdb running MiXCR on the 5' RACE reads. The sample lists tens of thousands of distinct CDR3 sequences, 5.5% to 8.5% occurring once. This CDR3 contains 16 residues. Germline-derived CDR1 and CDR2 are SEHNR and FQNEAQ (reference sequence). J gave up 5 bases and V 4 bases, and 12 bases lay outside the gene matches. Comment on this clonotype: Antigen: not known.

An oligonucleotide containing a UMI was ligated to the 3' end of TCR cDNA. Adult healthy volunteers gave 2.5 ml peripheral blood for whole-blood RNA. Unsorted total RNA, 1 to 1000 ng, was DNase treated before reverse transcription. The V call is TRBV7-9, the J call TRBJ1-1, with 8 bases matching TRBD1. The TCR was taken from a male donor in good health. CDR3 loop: CASSSRERQGWTEAFF. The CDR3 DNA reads TGTGCCAGCAGCTCAAGAGAGAGACAGGGGTGGACTGAAGCTTTCTTT.